The clone carrying this T cell receptor (beta chain) was observed many times. The data originate from a study of early T cells in non-severe SARS-CoV-2 infection. TCRdb fed the 5' RACE reads into MiXCR, producing one record per CDR3 protein. Of around 37,000 distinct CDR3 sequences listed, around 9% are singletons. Per germline, CDR1 KGHSH and CDR2 LQKENI. Trimming at V came to 3 bases and at J to 9 bases, leaving 7 bases not matched to a gene. The CDR3 consists of 14 residues. Input material: whole blood. This sequence originates from an adult who was a healthcare worker with PCR-confirmed SARS-CoV-2 infection or an uninfected control (not recorded which). The chain links TRBV18 to TRBJ1-5, with 8 nucleotides matching TRBD1. DNA for the CDR3: TGTGCCAGCTCACCCGGGACAGGTTCTCGGCCCCAGCATTTT. It codes for CASSPGTGSRPQHF.